A selection of T cell receptor beta chains follows, all from one sample in a study of blood T cell repertoires in COVID-19. The protocol was immunoSEQ multiplex PCR, while the TCRdb copy is restricted to in-frame clones and leaves out a portion. The sample comprises approximately 26,000 clones, nearly 90% of which are singletons, and roughly half rests with the top ten. The sequenced material came from peripheral blood. The receptor set was obtained from a human donor with acute or convalescent COVID-19. The donor label of this sample is uncertain. Each CDR3 is given with its conserved first and last residue. The D gene is left open where the match is weak. The size entry is marked missing in some rows and otherwise reads once, few, many or a size class.

length: 15; size: NA; J: TRBJ2-3; V: TRBV6-2/TRBV6-3; D: TRBD1; DNA: TGTGCCAGCAGTTTGAACAGGGGCCTCACAGATACGCAGTATTTT; CDR3: CASSLNRGLTDTQYF
length: 17; size: NA; J: TRBJ2-6; V: TRBV28; D: NA; DNA: TGTGCCAGCAGTCGAGGTCAGACAGGCTCCGGGGCCAACGTCCTGACTTTC; CDR3: CASSRGQTGSGANVLTF
length: 16; size: NA; J: TRBJ2-2; V: TRBV18; D: TRBD2; DNA: TGTGCCAGCCCCAAACGCGCGGGAGAGTACACCGGGGAGCTGTTTTTT; CDR3: CASPKRAGEYTGELFF
length: 15; size: once; J: TRBJ1-5; V: TRBV6-5; D: NA; DNA: TGTGCCAGCAGACCCCGGAGGTATGGCAATCAGCCCCAGCATTTT; CDR3: CASRPRRYGNQPQHF
length: 15; size: NA; J: TRBJ2-7; V: TRBV11-2; D: TRBD2; DNA: TGTGCCAGCACCCAAAGCGGGAGGGCCTCCTACGAGCAGTACTTC; CDR3: CASTQSGRASYEQYF
length: 13; size: NA; J: TRBJ2-5; V: TRBV5-1; D: NA; DNA: TGCGCCAGCAGCCTCGGGGGTACGGAGACCCAGTACTTC; CDR3: CASSLGGTETQYF
length: 12; size: NA; J: TRBJ1-4; V: TRBV30; D: NA; DNA: TGTGCCTGGGGGGCACGGGATGAAAAACTGTTTTTT; CDR3: CAWGARDEKLFF
length: 18; size: NA; J: TRBJ2-5; V: TRBV7-5; D: NA; DNA: TGTGTCAGAAGCGTTCCTAGCGGGGGTGCGGGGGGCCCAGAGACCCAGTACTTC; CDR3: CVRSVPSGGAGGPETQYF
length: 15; size: NA; J: TRBJ2-1; V: TRBV2; D: TRBD2; DNA: TGTGCCAGCAGTGAGGGACTAGCGGGAACCAATGAGCAGTTCTTC; CDR3: CASSEGLAGTNEQFF
length: 15; size: NA; J: TRBJ1-1; V: TRBV6-6; D: NA; DNA: TGTGCCAGCAGTTCCCCCGGCGGGGGCTCCACTGAAGCTTTCTTT; CDR3: CASSSPGGGSTEAFF
length: 14; size: NA; J: TRBJ1-2; V: TRBV19; D: TRBD1; DNA: TGTGCCAGTAGTCGAATAGGACAGGGTGATGGCTACACCTTC; CDR3: CASSRIGQGDGYTF
length: 12; size: NA; J: TRBJ2-5; V: TRBV18; D: NA; DNA: TGTGCCAGCTCACCATCCGGGGAGACCCAGTACTTC; CDR3: CASSPSGETQYF
length: 14; size: NA; J: TRBJ1-5; V: TRBV6-5; D: NA; DNA: TGTGCCAGCAGGGGAGCGGGGCTTAATCAGCCCCAGCATTTT; CDR3: CASRGAGLNQPQHF
length: 16; size: NA; J: TRBJ2-7; V: TRBV3-1/TRBV3-2; D: TRBD1; DNA: TGTGCCAGCAGCCCCAACCCGGGACAGGGCCCTTACGAGCAGTACTTC; CDR3: CASSPNPGQGPYEQYF
length: 16; size: NA; J: TRBJ1-4; V: TRBV24-1; D: TRBD1; DNA: TGTGCCACCAGTGATCCGGGACAGGGGGGAAATGAAAAACTGTTTTTT; CDR3: CATSDPGQGGNEKLFF
length: 16; size: NA; J: TRBJ2-2; V: TRBV27; D: TRBD2; DNA: TGTGCCAGCAGTACCCGGACTAGCTCGAACACCGGGGAGCTGTTTTTT; CDR3: CASSTRTSSNTGELFF
length: 14; size: NA; J: TRBJ1-5; V: TRBV2; D: NA; DNA: TGTGCCAGCAAACCGGACAGAGGGAATCAGCCCCAGCATTTT; CDR3: CASKPDRGNQPQHF
length: 15; size: NA; J: TRBJ1-6; V: TRBV7-2; D: TRBD1; DNA: TGTGCCAGCAGCTTAGTGGGACAGGGAAGTTCACCCCTCCACTTT; CDR3: CASSLVGQGSSPLHF
length: 16; size: NA; J: TRBJ2-5; V: TRBV19; D: NA; DNA: TGTGCCAGTAGTACTGCCGGGACTTGGCTCGGAGAGACCCAGTACTTC; CDR3: CASSTAGTWLGETQYF
length: 14; size: NA; J: TRBJ1-6; V: TRBV9; D: TRBD1; DNA: TGTGCCAGCAGCCCTACAGGGGAGAATTCACCCCTCCACTTT; CDR3: CASSPTGENSPLHF
length: 15; size: NA; J: TRBJ1-4; V: TRBV7-8; D: NA; DNA: TGTGCCAGCAGCTGGGGGGACGGAGCTAATGAAAAACTGTTTTTT; CDR3: CASSWGDGANEKLFF
length: 12; size: NA; J: TRBJ2-3; V: TRBV6-5; D: TRBD2; DNA: TGTGCCAGCACCAAGAGCGGGGGGGCGCAGTATTTT; CDR3: CASTKSGGAQYF
length: 15; size: NA; J: TRBJ2-2; V: TRBV7-3; D: TRBD1; DNA: TGTGCCAGCAGCCGGGACAGGGGAGGAACCGGGGAGCTGTTTTTT; CDR3: CASSRDRGGTGELFF
length: 13; size: NA; J: TRBJ2-7; V: TRBV4-2; D: NA; DNA: TGTGCCAGCGGTGCTACAGGATCCTACGAGCAGTACTTC; CDR3: CASGATGSYEQYF
length: 17; size: NA; J: TRBJ1-1; V: TRBV21-1; D: NA; DNA: TGTGCCAGCAGCACTCCGGGACTCAAGGAAAGGGACACTGAAGCTTTCTTT; CDR3: CASSTPGLKERDTEAFF
length: 16; size: NA; J: TRBJ2-3; V: TRBV19; D: TRBD1; DNA: TGTGCCAGTAGCACCAGGGGGCGGAGAGGCACAGATACGCAGTATTTT; CDR3: CASSTRGRRGTDTQYF
length: 14; size: few; J: TRBJ2-7; V: TRBV7-9; D: TRBD1; DNA: TGTGCCAGCATCCCATCGGGGACAGCCTACGAGCAGTACTTC; CDR3: CASIPSGTAYEQYF
length: 11; size: NA; J: TRBJ1-2; V: TRBV30; D: NA; DNA: TGTGCCTGGAGTGTATATAGCGGCTACACCTTC; CDR3: CAWSVYSGYTF
length: 16; size: NA; J: TRBJ2-1; V: TRBV5-1; D: TRBD2; DNA: TGCGCCAGCAGCCCTGGACTAGGCCTAGGATACAATGAGCAGTTCTTC; CDR3: CASSPGLGLGYNEQFF
length: 17; size: NA; J: TRBJ2-2; V: TRBV27; D: NA; DNA: TGTGCCAGCAGTCCCCTGGGGTCACGGGAGTTCGACGGGGAGCTGTTTTTT; CDR3: CASSPLGSREFDGELFF
length: 14; size: NA; J: TRBJ2-1; V: TRBV11-3; D: TRBD2; DNA: TGTGCCAGCAGCGAGGGACTAGCGGGGGATGAGCAGTTCTTC; CDR3: CASSEGLAGDEQFF
length: 15; size: NA; J: TRBJ2-5; V: TRBV7-9; D: NA; DNA: TGTGCCAGCAGCTTAGCGGGCAGACCACGAGAGACCCAGTACTTC; CDR3: CASSLAGRPRETQYF
length: 13; size: NA; J: TRBJ1-2; V: TRBV28; D: NA; DNA: TGTGCCAGCAGTCCGCCCGACCGGGGGGGCTACACCTTC; CDR3: CASSPPDRGGYTF
length: 16; size: NA; J: TRBJ1-2; V: TRBV10-3; D: NA; DNA: TGTGCCATCAGAGGACCCGGGGAGGGGCGATACTATGGCTACACCTTC; CDR3: CAIRGPGEGRYYGYTF
length: 13; size: NA; J: TRBJ2-5; V: TRBV6-5; D: TRBD1; DNA: TGTGCCAGCAGGGGACAGGGGAAAGAGACCCAGTACTTC; CDR3: CASRGQGKETQYF
length: 14; size: NA; J: TRBJ2-5; V: TRBV12-5; D: TRBD1; DNA: TGTGCTAGTGGTTCCGGGACAGGGAGGGAGACCCAGTACTTC; CDR3: CASGSGTGRETQYF
length: 16; size: NA; J: TRBJ1-4; V: TRBV2; D: TRBD1; DNA: TGTGCCAGCAGCTACAGGGGCCGTAACGCTAATGAAAAACTGTTTTTT; CDR3: CASSYRGRNANEKLFF
length: 14; size: once; J: TRBJ1-6; V: TRBV7-2; D: NA; DNA: TGTGCCAGCAGCTACCAACAGGGTCAGTCACCCCTCCACTTT; CDR3: CASSYQQGQSPLHF
length: 15; size: NA; J: TRBJ2-1; V: TRBV21-1; D: NA; DNA: TGTGCCAGCAGCCCCCTAGCGGGAGCGGGGAATGAGCAGTTCTTC; CDR3: CASSPLAGAGNEQFF
length: 14; size: NA; J: TRBJ1-2; V: TRBV19; D: TRBD1; DNA: TGTGCCAGTAAACACAGGGGGCCTGGCTATGGCTACACCTTC; CDR3: CASKHRGPGYGYTF
length: 14; size: NA; J: TRBJ2-1; V: TRBV7-6; D: NA; DNA: TGTGCCAGCAGCTCCCTCGTGACCGGGGGTGAGCAGTTCTTC; CDR3: CASSSLVTGGEQFF